A single sample gave rise to the 24 T cell receptor beta chains below, sequenced in a study of the immune and genomic landscape of osteosarcoma. The repertoire was sequenced with immunoSEQ multiplex PCR; TCRdb's copy has only in-frame clones and lacks some. The sample holds roughly 1,500 clones; roughly 69% are singletons and the top ten take over 15%. Sequencing was done on a sample of primary tumor tissue from the T10 vertebra. The receptors derive from a man between 18 and 35 years old with osteosarcoma.

The CDR3, as DNA: TGTGCCAGCAGTTACGAGCGGGGGAGCACAGATACGCAGTATTTT. It specifies CASSYERGSTDTQYF. This chain connects TRBV6-6 to TRBJ2-3, with 8 positions matching TRBD2. Germline loops: CDR1 MNHNY, CDR2 SVGAGI (reference sequence). The CDR3 is 15 residues long. Trimming at V came to 2 bases and at J to 0 bases, leaving 1 base not matched to a gene.

The rearrangement uses TRBV4-2 and TRBJ1-2; TRBD1 matches 7 bases. The CDR3 loop spans 14 amino acids. CDR1 is LGHNA and CDR2 is YNFKEQ in the germline V gene. The V and J ends lost 4 bases and 4 bases, in that order; junction bases with no gene match: 6. The CDR3 bases are TGTGCCAGCAGCCGAACAGGGGTCGGCTATGGCTACACCTTC. This encodes CASSRTGVGYGYTF.

In nucleotides, the CDR3 is TGTGCCAGCAGCATAAGGACTAGCGGGGAGAAAGTGTTCTTC. Residues: CASSIRTSGEKVFF. V and J are TRBV6-5 and TRBJ2-1; 12 bases map to TRBD2. Germline V lookup: CDR1 MNHEY, CDR2 SVGAGI. The CDR3 has 14 residues. V dropped 6 bases and J dropped 15; count of bases not matched to a gene: 12.

CDR3 bases: TGTGCCAGCAGTGACGGCCGCAACACCGGGGAGCTGTTTTTT. This codes for CASSDGRNTGELFF. V and J are TRBV6-4 and TRBJ2-2, with D hard to call. The CDR3 contains 14 residues. The germline V gene has CDR1 MRHNA and CDR2 SNTAGT. Trimming stripped 2 bases from V and 2 bases from J, with 6 bases between.

V is TRBV29-1 and J is TRBJ1-4; a possible D gene is TRBD1 (5 bases). Per the germline V gene, CDR1 is SQVTM and CDR2 is ANQGSEA. The CDR3 is 14 amino acids. V shed 6 bases and J shed 1 base, with 12 bases lying between them. The DNA of the CDR3 is TGCAGCGTCGGGGCAGGTCAAACTAATGAAAAACTGTTTTTT. It encodes CSVGAGQTNEKLFF.

This clone was counted a single time. The chain joins TRBV28 to TRBJ2-2, with a possible D match to TRBD2 (6 bases). This CDR3 has 13 amino acids. Per the germline V gene, CDR1 is MDHEN and CDR2 is SYDVKM. V lost 7 bases and J 5 bases, leaving 11 bases between the germline ends. DNA of the CDR3: TGTGCCAGCAAGTATCGGGGGACCGGGGAGCTGTTTTTT. Translated, it gives CASKYRGTGELFF.

V and J are TRBV28 and TRBJ2-1; D is perhaps TRBD1 (6 bases). The germline V gene encodes CDR1 MDHEN and CDR2 SYDVKM. V lost 6 bases, J lost 0 bases, and 9 bases lay in between. CDR3 size: 14 residues. The CDR3 here is CASRDSSSYNEQFF. In DNA, the CDR3 is TGTGCCAGCAGGGACAGTAGCTCCTACAATGAGCAGTTCTTC.

This clone was observed a handful of times. CDR3 protein: CASSDGYSNQPQHF. CDR3 DNA sequence: TGTGCCAGCAGTGATGGGTATAGCAATCAGCCCCAGCATTTT. The chain uses TRBV2 and TRBJ1-5; D remains ambiguous. The CDR3 sequence is 14 residues long. CDR1 SNHLY and CDR2 FYNNEI come from the germline V gene. Trimming took 3 bases from V and 0 from J, leaving 6 bases between them. Using reference TRBV2 and TRBJ1-5 for the parts outside the CDR3, the full variable domain is EPEVTQTPSHQVTQMGQEVILRCVPISNHLYFYWYRQILGQKVEFLVSFYNNEISEKSEIFDDQFSVERPDGSNFTLKIRSTKLEDSAMYFCASSDGYSNQPQHFGDGTRLSIL.

The chain couples TRBV6-6 to TRBJ1-1, with D perhaps TRBD1 (6 bases). With 5 bases removed from V and 1 base from J, the gap between germline ends came to 11 bases. CDR1 is MNHNY and CDR2 is SVGAGI in the germline V gene (reference sequence). The CDR3 covers 14 residues. The CDR3 reads CASSTLGANTEAFF. CDR3 sequence (DNA): TGTGCCAGCAGTACTTTGGGGGCGAACACTGAAGCTTTCTTT.

This clone showed up just a few times. This chain joins TRBV6-5 and TRBJ2-7; D gene uncertain. This CDR3 has 12 residues. V gave up 4 bases and J gave up 4 bases, with 8 bases separating them. The germline gives CDR1 MNHEY, CDR2 SVGAGI. CDR3 nucleotide sequence: TGTGCCAGCAGTTCCCTGAGTTACGAGCAGTACTTC. This codes for CASSSLSYEQYF.

The chain couples TRBV9 to TRBJ1-2, with 12 bases fitting TRBD1. V lost 3 bases and J lost 4; bases outside the gene matches: 10. Germline CDR1 is SGDLS and CDR2 is YYNGEE. CDR3 length: 17 residues. The CDR3: CASSAGTGGAEIYGYTF. Here the CDR3 DNA reads TGTGCCAGCAGCGCCGGGACAGGGGGCGCCGAGATCTATGGCTACACCTTC.

The chain joins TRBV6-1 to TRBJ1-2, with no clear D. The V end lost 0 bases, the J end lost 0 bases, and 8 bases lay between the germline ends. This CDR3 has 15 amino acids. The V gene's germline CDR1 is MNHNS and CDR2 SASEGT. In nucleotides, the CDR3 is TGTGCCAGCAGTGAAGCCGGGGTGGCTAACTATGGCTACACCTTC. Translation gives CASSEAGVANYGYTF.

The genes are TRBV6-1 and TRBJ1-6, with D uncertain. Germline values: CDR1 MNHNS, CDR2 SASEGT. The CDR3 is 13 amino acids. Deletions cut 2 bases from V and 11 bases from J, with 10 bases between. CDR3 bases: TGTGCCAGCAGTGAAAACTTCAGGCCACCCCTCCACTTT. Protein product: CASSENFRPPLHF.

The chain joins TRBV19 to TRBJ1-5, with no clear D. V lost 3 bases and J 2 bases, leaving 8 bases between the germline ends. CDR3 length equals 14 residues. Germline loops: CDR1 LNHDA, CDR2 SQIVND (reference sequence). The CDR3 reads CASSIVSGNQPQHF. The DNA of the CDR3 is TGTGCCAGTAGTATCGTCTCCGGCAATCAGCCCCAGCATTTT.

V and J are TRBV9 and TRBJ2-1, with 11 nucleotides matching TRBD2. Germline V lookup: CDR1 SGDLS, CDR2 YYNGEE. There are 16 residues in the CDR3. V trimming: 2 bases; J trimming: 6 bases; junction bases outside the gene matches: 7. The CDR3 DNA reads TGTGCCAGCAGCGTCAGGGTAGCGGGGGGGCCCAATGAGCAGTTCTTC. Protein: CASSVRVAGGPNEQFF.

This clone was seen a few times. CDR3 sequence reads: CSARTYNEQFF. The CDR3 DNA follows: TGCAGTGCTCGGACTTACAATGAGCAGTTCTTC. The chain has TRBV20-1 and TRBJ2-1; a possible D gene is TRBD2 (5 bases). CDR3 length: 11 residues. Looked up from germline, CDR1 is DFQATT and CDR2 is SNEGSKA (reference sequence). Trimming took 5 bases from V and 4 from J, leaving 6 bases between them.

V usage is TRBV27 and J usage is TRBJ2-6; D is undetermined. V lost 5 bases and J 0 bases, leaving 8 bases between the germline ends. CDR1 is MNHEY, CDR2 SMNVEV, per germline (reference sequence). This CDR3 contains 15 residues. CDR3 loop: CASSLRVSGANVLTF. The CDR3 DNA reads TGTGCCAGCAGTCTCCGGGTCTCTGGGGCCAACGTCCTGACTTTC.

This clone was seen only a few times. This chain links TRBV7-2 with TRBJ1-2; D not certain. CDR1 is SGHTA, CDR2 FQGNSA, per germline. V shed 5 bases and J shed 10 bases, with 14 bases lying between them. The CDR3 runs to 12 residues. In DNA form, the CDR3 reads TGTGCCAGCAGCCCACGATCGGCCACCTACACCTTC. It encodes CASSPRSATYTF. Filled out from reference TRBV7-2 and TRBJ1-2, the complete variable domain reads GAGVSQSPSNKVTEKGKDVELRCDPISGHTALYWYRQSLGQGLEFLIYFQGNSAPDKSGLPSDRFSAERTGGSVSTLTIQRTQQEDSAVYLCASSPRSATYTFGSGTRLTVV.

The chain employs TRBV28 and TRBJ2-7; 7 bases map to TRBD2. V shed 2 bases, J shed 3 bases, and the junction held 7 bases outside the gene matches. The CDR3 spans 15 residues. Germline CDR1 MDHEN, CDR2 SYDVKM. CDR3 coding DNA: TGTGCCAGCAGTTTAGGGCGCAGGGACTACTACGAGCAGTACTTC. This translates into CASSLGRRDYYEQYF.

The V and J genes are TRBV5-4 and TRBJ2-7; 7 bases are shared with TRBD1. J was trimmed by 2 bases and V by 5 bases; bases with no gene match: 7. Per germline, CDR1 SGHNT and CDR2 YYREEE (reference sequence). The CDR3 is 14 residues long. The DNA of the CDR3 is TGTGCCAGCAGTCTCACGGACAGGCCCTACGAGCAGTACTTC. The encoded protein is CASSLTDRPYEQYF.

This chain links TRBV2 with TRBJ1-1, with D tentatively TRBD1 (6 bases). The germline V gene has CDR1 SNHLY and CDR2 FYNNEI. The length of the CDR3 is 16 residues. The V end was cut by 6 bases, the J end by 5 bases, with 22 bases between. CDR3 sequence: CASSSQGQRGMTEAFF. CDR3 DNA: TGTGCCAGCAGCTCTCAAGGACAGAGGGGGATGACTGAAGCTTTCTTT.

This chain joins TRBV5-5 and TRBJ1-6; weak D call: TRBD1 (5 bases). Trimming took 4 bases from V and 7 from J, leaving 21 bases between them. Germline V CDR1 and CDR2: SGHKS, YYEKEE (reference sequence). CDR3 length: 17 residues. CDR3 DNA: TGTGCCAGCAGCCAAGGAGAAGGGGTCCCCCCGAATTCACCCCTCCACTTT. Translated: CASSQGEGVPPNSPLHF.

As regards this clone: This specimen includes other DNA sequences encoding the same CDR3. V gene TRBV9 combines with J gene TRBJ2-7, with a possible D match to TRBD1 (6 bases). The V gene lost 0 bases and the J gene lost 2 bases, with 9 bases spanning the gap. The CDR3 is 14 amino acids. Germline CDR1 reads SGDLS; CDR2 reads YYNGEE. The CDR3 protein is CASSVGQGTYEQYF. CDR3 nucleotides: TGTGCCAGCAGCGTAGGGCAGGGGACCTACGAGCAGTACTTC.

CDR3 in DNA: TGTGCCAGCAGTTGGGGTGAGGGCAGGGGGCATGGTCAGCCCCAGCATTTT. Residues: CASSWGEGRGHGQPQHF. J is TRBJ1-5 and V is TRBV28, with TRBD1 matching over 8 bases. CDR1 MDHEN and CDR2 SYDVKM come from the germline V gene. The V and J ends lost 4 bases and 6 bases, in that order; junction bases with no gene match: 14. The CDR3 extends over 17 amino acids.